Sequencing of this T cell receptor beta chain was carried out in a study of spatial heterogeneity in lung cancer. TCRdb re-derived calls from the 5' RACE reads in MiXCR, one entry per CDR3 protein. The sample includes around 4,000 distinct CDR3 sequences, approximately 8% of them seen just once. Regarding time point: sample taken at primary tumor resection. Unsorted whole RNA of tumor, nontumor lung or frozen PBMC was sequenced. Concerning this clonotype: The antigen remains undetermined.

General study findings and limits: The study found that expanded intratumoral alpha and beta TCR counts tracked tumor mutation counts.

V gave up 4 bases and J gave up 9 bases, with 10 bases separating them. Germline V gene sequence: CDR1 LGHNA, CDR2 YSLEER. The CDR3 contains 13 residues. Sequencing was performed on lung tumor tissue, taken at surgery. The rearrangement links TRBV4-3 to TRBJ1-6; no firm D call. The sequence was collected from a male donor with early-stage non-small cell lung cancer. CDR3: CASSPSRSSPLHF. CDR3 nucleotide sequence: TGCGCCAGCAGCCCCTCGAGGAGTTCACCCCTCCACTTT.